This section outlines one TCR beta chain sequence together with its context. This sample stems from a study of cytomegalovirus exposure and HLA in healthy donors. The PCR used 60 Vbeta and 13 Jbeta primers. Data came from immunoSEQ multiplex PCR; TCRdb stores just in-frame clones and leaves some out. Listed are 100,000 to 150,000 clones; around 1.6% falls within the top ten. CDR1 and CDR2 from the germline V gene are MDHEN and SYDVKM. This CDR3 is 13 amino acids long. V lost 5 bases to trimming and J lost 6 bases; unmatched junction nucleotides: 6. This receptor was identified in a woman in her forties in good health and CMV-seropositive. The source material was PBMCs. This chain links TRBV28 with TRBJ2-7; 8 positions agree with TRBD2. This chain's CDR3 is CASSQLADGEQYF. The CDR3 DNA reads TGTGCCAGCAGTCAACTAGCGGATGGCGAGCAGTACTTC.